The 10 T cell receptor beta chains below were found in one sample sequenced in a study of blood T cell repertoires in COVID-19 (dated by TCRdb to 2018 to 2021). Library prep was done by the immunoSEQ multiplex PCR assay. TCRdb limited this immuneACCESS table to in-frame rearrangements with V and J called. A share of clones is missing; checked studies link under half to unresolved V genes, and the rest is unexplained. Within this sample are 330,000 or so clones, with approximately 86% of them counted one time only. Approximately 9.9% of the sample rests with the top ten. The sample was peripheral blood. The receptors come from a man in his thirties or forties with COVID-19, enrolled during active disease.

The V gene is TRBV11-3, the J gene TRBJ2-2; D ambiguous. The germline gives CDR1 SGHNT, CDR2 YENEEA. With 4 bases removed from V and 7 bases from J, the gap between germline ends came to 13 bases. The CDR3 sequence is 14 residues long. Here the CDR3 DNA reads TGTGCCAGCAGCTCCCGCGACATTAACGGGGAGCTGTTTTTT. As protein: CASSSRDINGELFF.

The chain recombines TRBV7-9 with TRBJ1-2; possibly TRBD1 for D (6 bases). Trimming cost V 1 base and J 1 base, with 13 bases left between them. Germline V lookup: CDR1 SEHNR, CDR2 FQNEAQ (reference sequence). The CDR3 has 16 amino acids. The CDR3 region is CASSLGTVQYNYGYTF. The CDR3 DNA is TGTGCCAGCAGCTTAGGGACAGTCCAGTATAACTATGGCTACACCTTC.

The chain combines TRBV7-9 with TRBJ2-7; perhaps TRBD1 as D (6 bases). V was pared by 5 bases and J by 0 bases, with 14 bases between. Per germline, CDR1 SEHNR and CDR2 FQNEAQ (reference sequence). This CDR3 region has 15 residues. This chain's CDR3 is CASSRGQQPSYEQYF. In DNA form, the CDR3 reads TGTGCCAGCAGCCGTGGACAGCAGCCCTCCTACGAGCAGTACTTC.

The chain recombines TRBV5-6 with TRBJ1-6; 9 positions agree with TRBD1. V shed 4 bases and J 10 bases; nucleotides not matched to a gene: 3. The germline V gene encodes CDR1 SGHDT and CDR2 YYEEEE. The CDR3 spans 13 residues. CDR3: CASSRDRESPLHF. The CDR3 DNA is TGTGCCAGCAGCAGGGACAGGGAGTCACCCCTCCACTTT.

CDR3 sequence: CASSQEPGQGSSTDTQYF. The DNA of the CDR3 is TGTGCCAGCAGCCAAGAACCGGGACAGGGTTCTAGCACAGATACGCAGTATTTT. This sequence joins TRBV3-1 (or the pseudogene TRBV3-2) and TRBJ2-3; 9 bases align to TRBD1. CDR1 LGHDT and CDR2 YNNKEL come from the germline V gene (reference sequence). V gave up 0 bases and J gave up 0 bases; unmatched junction bases: 7. CDR3 size: 18 residues.

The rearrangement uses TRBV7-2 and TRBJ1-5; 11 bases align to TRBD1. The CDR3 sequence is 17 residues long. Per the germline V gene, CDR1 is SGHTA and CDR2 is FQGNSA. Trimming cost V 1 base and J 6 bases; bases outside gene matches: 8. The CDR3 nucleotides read TGTGCCAGCAGCTTAGGGGGGACAGGGGGGTCGGGTCAGCCCCAGCATTTT. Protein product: CASSLGGTGGSGQPQHF.

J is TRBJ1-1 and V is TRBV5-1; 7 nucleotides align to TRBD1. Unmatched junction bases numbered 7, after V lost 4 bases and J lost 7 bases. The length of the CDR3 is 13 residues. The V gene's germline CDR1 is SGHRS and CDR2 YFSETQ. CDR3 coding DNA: TGCGCCAGCAGCGGCGACAGGGCTATTGAAGCTTTCTTT. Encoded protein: CASSGDRAIEAFF.

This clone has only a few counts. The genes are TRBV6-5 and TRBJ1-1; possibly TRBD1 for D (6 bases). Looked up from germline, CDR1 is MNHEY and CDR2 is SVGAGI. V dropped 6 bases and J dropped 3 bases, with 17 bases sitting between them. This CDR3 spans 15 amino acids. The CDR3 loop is CASSDLWTDYTEAFF. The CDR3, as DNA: TGTGCCAGCAGCGATCTGTGGACAGACTACACTGAAGCTTTCTTT.

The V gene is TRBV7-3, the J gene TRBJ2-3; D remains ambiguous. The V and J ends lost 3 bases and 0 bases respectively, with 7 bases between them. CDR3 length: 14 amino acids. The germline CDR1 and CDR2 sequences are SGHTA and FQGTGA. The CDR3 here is CASSFGYSTDTQYF. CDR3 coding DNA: TGTGCCAGCAGCTTCGGTTATAGCACAGATACGCAGTATTTT.

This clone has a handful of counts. The CDR3 DNA is TGTGCCAGCAGCGGGCCCCCTTGGGCAGGAAACACCATATATTTT. This codes for CASSGPPWAGNTIYF. This sequence joins TRBV5-4 and TRBJ1-3; D unresolved. V gave up 4 bases and J gave up 4 bases, with 15 bases separating them. Germline CDR1 and CDR2: SGHNT and YYREEE (reference sequence). The CDR3 consists of 15 residues.